This TCR beta chain appears in the sequencing data of a study of CD8+ T cells in alopecia areata listed by TCRdb under 2018. For context, the study as a whole: In both human patients and the C3H/HeJ mouse model, the study applied high-throughput TCRbeta sequencing to look at T cell clonal expansion in alopecia areata. RNA came from the PAXgene miRNA kit for fixed scalp, the miRNeasy kit for PBMCs, and the RNeasy kit for mouse skin. Human TCRbeta sequencing covered scalp tissue and sorted CD4+ and CD8+ peripheral blood T cells from patchy and totalis/universalis alopecia areata patients and healthy controls. Clonality in the scalp was compared among normal scalp (n=4), patchy alopecia areata scalp (n=8), and alopecia totalis/universalis scalp (n=8). immunoSEQ multiplex PCR using 35 Vbeta forward primers and 13 Jbeta reverse primers was used to amplify TCRbeta CDR3 regions. The study at large found these results: Shared TCR sequences between patients were less evident than in mice, which may be partly attributable to HLA diversity in the patient population. Higher clonality and more expanded CD8+ clones were observed in lesional scalp than in normal scalp, particularly in alopecia totalis/universalis, a finding suggestive of antigenic drive. Resident alphabeta T cells in normal human skin are also sequenced, complicating scalp TCR repertoire analysis, unlike mouse skin dominated by gammadelta T cells.

PBMCs were isolated by density centrifugation and stained for CD3, CD4 and CD8, after which CD4+ and CD8+ T cells were sorted on a FACSAria. Scalp biopsies and blood samples were provided by unaffected controls. Library preparation employed the immunoSEQ multiplex PCR assay. RNA was extracted from all samples and reverse transcribed into cDNA, which served as template for TCR sequencing. SuperScript III was used for first-strand cDNA synthesis, primed with a 2:1 mix of oligo-dT and random hexamers. A synthetic immune receptor repertoire was used to measure amplification bias, and any remaining bias was corrected computationally. From the authors' description of their analysis: Raw reads were preprocessed to remove errors, and CDR3 was defined according to IMGT conventions as the region from the conserved cysteine to phenylalanine. To get clonality, Shannon entropy was normalized by log2 of the number of productive unique TCRs and the result was subtracted from 1. Whether each scalp clone was CD4 or CD8 was inferred by checking scalp TCRbeta sequences against the CD4 and CD8 repertoires from sorted blood. TCRdb took this table from immuneACCESS and kept in-frame rearrangements with V and J called. Such tables lack part of the clones; where checked against another copy, unresolved V genes explain under half of the gap, and the rest is unexplained. The V and J calls and the clone size are those of that table, but D and trimming were determined from the DNA. In all, the sample holds 110,000 to 150,000 clones, and about two thirds of those were seen once. The ten biggest clones cover about 40% of the sample.

Comments on this clone: The antigen it recognizes is unknown. Per-base quality was not reported, and no clone a single base away is much larger than it.

The sequence came from a human donor in good health. The sample comprised CD8+ T cells sorted from blood.

Read as DNA, the sequence is TGTGCCAGCAGCTTAGCACAGAAAGGACCCGGGGAGCTGTTTTTT. It is translated as CASSLAQKGPGELFF. The rearranged chain carries TRBV13 and TRBJ2-2; the D gene cannot be named for sure. CDR3 length: 15 amino acids, cysteine to phenylalanine. The CDR3 DNA has 45 bases and is translated from base 1. The junction shows trimming of 1 base on V and 6 bases on J, plus 12 bases between the germline ends. The CDR1 and CDR2 encoded by the germline V gene (reference sequence) are PRHDT and FYEKMQ.